A single sample gave rise to the 26 T cell receptor beta chains below, sequenced in a study of blood T cell repertoires in COVID-19 (TCRdb year 2020). Library generation was performed with the immunoSEQ multiplex PCR assay. TCRdb carries this immuneACCESS record with in-frame sequences only. Its versions omit some clonotypes, under half of them owing to an unresolved V gene in the studies checked, with the rest unexplained. The sample contains 250,000 to 300,000 clones, approximately 88% of them found a single time. The top ten clones comprise roughly 10% of the sample. Sequenced input: peripheral blood. The source of these receptors is a woman in her sixties or seventies with COVID-19, enrolled during active disease.

V gene TRBV7-2 combines with J gene TRBJ1-2; 10 positions match TRBD1. The CDR3 totals 15 residues. CDR1 and CDR2 from the germline V gene are SGHTA and FQGNSA. Unmatched junction bases numbered 9, after V lost 5 bases and J lost 6 bases. The CDR3 loop is CASSLSRQGADGYTF. The DNA of the CDR3 is TGTGCCAGCAGCCTAAGTAGACAGGGGGCCGATGGCTACACCTTC.

In its sample, this clone was seen once. V gene TRBV6-2 or TRBV6-3 combines with J gene TRBJ2-7, with D perhaps matching TRBD2 (5 bases). V lost 5 bases, J lost 0 bases, and 11 bases lay in between. The V gene's germline CDR1 is MNHEY and CDR2 SVGEGT. The CDR3 consists of 14 residues. The CDR3 is CASSRVGSSYEQYF. The CDR3 DNA reads TGTGCCAGCAGTCGAGTGGGGAGCTCCTACGAGCAGTACTTC.

This clone has a single count. The CDR3 nucleotides are TGTGCCAGCAGTGGTGATAGCGGGAGACTCTACGAGCAGTACTTC. Amino acid sequence: CASSGDSGRLYEQYF. The V gene is TRBV2, the J gene TRBJ2-7, with 9 bases fitting TRBD2. Germline CDR1 SNHLY, CDR2 FYNNEI. This CDR3 is 15 amino acids long. With V trimmed by 4 bases and J by 3 bases, 7 bases remained unmatched.

The chain links TRBV11-2 to TRBJ1-1; a weak D match, TRBD1 (6 bases). CDR1 SGHAT and CDR2 FQNNGV come from the germline V gene. The CDR3 runs 15 residues. Trimming cost V 5 bases and J 1 base, with 14 bases left between them. The CDR3 here is CASSIGGHRNTEAFF. In nucleotides, the CDR3 is TGTGCCAGCAGCATTGGGGGACACCGGAACACTGAAGCTTTCTTT.

The V gene is TRBV2, the J gene TRBJ2-7, with 8 bases lining up with TRBD1. After removal of 4 bases from V and 8 bases from J, the junction contained 4 bases not matched to a gene. The CDR3 totals 12 residues. In germline, CDR1 is SNHLY, CDR2 FYNNEI. This chain's CDR3 is CASSGTGTKQYF. For the CDR3, the DNA is TGTGCCAGCAGTGGGACAGGGACCAAGCAGTACTTC.

A single count supports this clone. The chain has TRBV19 and TRBJ1-1, with 7 bases that match TRBD1. Trimming took 7 bases from V and 4 from J; bases not matched to a gene: 15. From germline, CDR1 is LNHDA and CDR2 SQIVND (reference sequence). This CDR3 region has 16 residues. CDR3 region: CASTRRRDSKGTEAFF. The CDR3 coding sequence is TGTGCCAGTACTCGTCGTAGGGACAGCAAGGGCACTGAAGCTTTCTTT.

The chain's CDR3 is CASSRATIAVRTGELFF. DNA for the CDR3: TGCGCCAGCAGCCGCGCGACTATAGCGGTACGGACCGGGGAGCTGTTTTTT. The rearrangement joins TRBV4-1 to TRBJ2-2, with D perhaps TRBD2 (6 bases). Germline-derived CDR1 and CDR2 are MGHRA and YSYEKL. V shed 4 bases and J shed 5 bases, with 20 bases lying between them. CDR3 length equals 17 residues.

V usage is TRBV19 and J usage is TRBJ2-1, with a tentative D call TRBD2 (6 bases). This CDR3 has 16 residues. Germline V gene lookup returns CDR1 LNHDA and CDR2 SQIVND (reference sequence). Deletions cut 0 bases from V and 12 bases from J, with 21 bases between. The CDR3: CASSIEFRFPGVGQFF. CDR3 in DNA: TGTGCCAGTAGTATAGAGTTTCGTTTTCCGGGAGTCGGGCAGTTCTTC.

The V and J genes are TRBV4-1 and TRBJ2-1, with D perhaps TRBD2 (6 bases). The germline CDR1 and CDR2 sequences are MGHRA and YSYEKL. The germline V and J ends were trimmed by 3 bases and 2 bases, with 11 bases remaining between them. CDR3 length: 15 residues. The CDR3 DNA follows: TGCGCCAGCAGCCATAACGGGGGTGCCTACAATGAGCAGTTCTTC. It yields the protein CASSHNGGAYNEQFF.

The rearrangement links TRBV7-2 to TRBJ1-3, with D perhaps matching TRBD1 (5 bases). The germline V gene encodes CDR1 SGHTA and CDR2 FQGNSA. This CDR3 contains 15 residues. V was clipped by 1 base and J by 2 bases, with 9 bases between them. CDR3 sequence (DNA): TGTGCCAGCAGCTTAGGGCGCAGGGCTGGAAACACCATATATTTT. This translates into CASSLGRRAGNTIYF.

The gene calls are TRBV7-9 and TRBJ1-5; no reliable D call. The germline CDR1 and CDR2 sequences are SEHNR and FQNEAQ (reference sequence). Trimming shortened V by 3 bases and J by 6 bases, and 6 bases separated the two germline ends. This CDR3 contains 12 residues. The CDR3, as DNA: TGTGCCAGCAGCTTCGACACTCAGCCCCAGCATTTT. As protein: CASSFDTQPQHF.

This chain links TRBV29-1 with TRBJ1-2; D is uncertain. The V and J ends lost 6 bases and 8 bases respectively, with 16 bases between them. Germline V CDR1 and CDR2: SQVTM, ANQGSEA. The CDR3 is 12 amino acids. CDR3 sequence reads: CSVGRATEGYTF. CDR3 nucleotides: TGCAGCGTGGGGAGGGCCACGGAAGGCTACACCTTC.

This sequence joins TRBV4-2 and TRBJ2-1, with 8 bases fitting TRBD2. Germline CDR1 LGHNA, CDR2 YNFKEQ. The CDR3 sequence is 17 residues long. V trimming: 3 bases; J trimming: 0 bases; junction bases outside the gene matches: 7. In DNA, the CDR3 is TGTGCCAGCAGCCAGGGAACGGGGACTAGCTCCTACAATGAGCAGTTCTTC. Protein product: CASSQGTGTSSYNEQFF.

In DNA, the CDR3 is TGTGCCAGCAGCTCGCTATTCCCTGGGAGCATCTACGAGCAGTACTTC. It codes for CASSSLFPGSIYEQYF. The rearrangement links TRBV11-2 to TRBJ2-7; weak D call: TRBD2 (5 bases). Germline CDR1 SGHAT, CDR2 FQNNGV. The CDR3 extends over 16 amino acids. V was pared by 4 bases and J by 3 bases, with 19 bases between.

V is TRBV28 and J is TRBJ1-6, with 9 bases matching TRBD1. Germline V lookup: CDR1 MDHEN, CDR2 SYDVKM. V dropped 6 bases and J dropped 10; count of bases not matched to a gene: 7. The CDR3 loop spans 14 amino acids. The chain's CDR3 is CASRRTGEQSPLHF. DNA of the CDR3: TGTGCCAGCAGACGGACAGGGGAGCAATCACCCCTCCACTTT.

This clone was seen just once. This sequence joins TRBV19 and TRBJ1-3; D gene unclear. Germline V gene lookup returns CDR1 LNHDA and CDR2 SQIVND (reference sequence). CDR3 length equals 15 residues. V was cut by 3 bases and J by 1 base, with 10 bases left in between. The CDR3 protein is CASSIRGGSGNTIYF. CDR3 nucleotides: TGTGCCAGTAGTATCCGAGGAGGGTCTGGAAACACCATATATTTT. The full variable domain, its missing parts supplied by reference TRBV19 and TRBJ1-3, is DGGITQSPKYLFRKEGQNVTLSCEQNLNHDAMYWYRQDPGQGLRLIYYSQIVNDFQKGDIAEGYSVSREKKESFPLTVTSAQKNPTAFYLCASSIRGGSGNTIYFGEGSWLTVV.

V and J are TRBV30 and TRBJ1-6; no definite D call. CDR1 and CDR2 (germline): GTSNPN, SVGIG (reference sequence). V gave up 0 bases and J gave up 5 bases, with 8 bases separating them. The CDR3 spans 14 residues. Written as DNA, the CDR3 is TGTGCCTGGAGTGTTGGCATCAATAATTCACCCCTCCACTTT. This encodes CAWSVGINNSPLHF.

This CDR3 reads CASSPIAGETQYF. The CDR3, as DNA: TGTGCCAGCAGCCCGATAGCGGGAGAGACCCAGTACTTC. The gene calls are TRBV5-6 and TRBJ2-5; TRBD2 matches 7 bases. In germline, CDR1 is SGHDT, CDR2 YYEEEE. The CDR3 is made up of 13 amino acids. The trim removed 4 bases at V and 4 bases at J, leaving 4 bases unmatched. Full variable domain (missing parts from reference TRBV5-6 and TRBJ2-5): DAGVTQSPTHLIKTRGQQVTLRCSPKSGHDTVSWYQQALGQGPQFIFQYYEEEERQRGNFPDRFSGHQFPNYSSELNVNALLLGDSALYLCASSPIAGETQYFGPGTRLLVL.

This clone appeared once. The chain joins TRBV11-3 to TRBJ2-7; 7 nucleotides line up with TRBD1. Germline V lookup: CDR1 SGHNT, CDR2 YENEEA. V lost 4 bases and J lost 4; bases outside the gene matches: 7. The CDR3 extends over 14 amino acids. CDR3 residues: CASSSRDRLYEQYF. CDR3 DNA: TGTGCCAGCAGCTCCCGGGACAGACTATACGAGCAGTACTTC.

This clone was counted ten times or more. CDR3 residues: CASSLNLLGQEPYGYTF. In DNA form, the CDR3 reads TGCGCCAGCAGCCTAAACCTGCTTGGACAGGAACCCTATGGCTACACCTTC. The chain joins TRBV4-1 to TRBJ1-2; 7 bases line up with TRBD1. Looked up from germline, CDR1 is MGHRA and CDR2 is YSYEKL. The J segment lost 4 bases and the V segment lost 4 bases, leaving 15 bases of the junction unmatched. CDR3 length: 17 amino acids.

The genes are TRBV3-1 (or the pseudogene TRBV3-2) and TRBJ1-1; 7 bases are shared with TRBD1. Germline V gives CDR1 LGHDT, CDR2 YNNKEL (reference sequence). V lost 5 bases and J lost 1; bases outside the gene matches: 4. CDR3 size: 14 residues. CDR3 sequence reads: CASSIQGRNTEAFF. For the CDR3, the DNA is TGTGCCAGCAGCATACAGGGGAGGAACACTGAAGCTTTCTTT.

V usage is TRBV7-2 and J usage is TRBJ2-3; D remains ambiguous. This CDR3 has 16 amino acids. V lost 4 bases, J lost 6 bases, and 20 bases lay in between. Germline values: CDR1 SGHTA, CDR2 FQGNSA. CDR3 sequence reads: CASSSTTYKNWDTQYF. CDR3 coding DNA: TGTGCCAGCAGCTCGACAACCTACAAAAACTGGGATACGCAGTATTTT.

The V call is TRBV19, the J call TRBJ2-2; 7 bases line up with TRBD2. With 7 bases clipped from V and 2 bases from J, the junction kept 7 bases outside the gene matches. The CDR3 spans 15 residues. Germline lookup yields CDR1 LNHDA and CDR2 SQIVND (reference sequence). CDR3 sequence (DNA): TGTGCCAGTATGGTCGGCGGGAGAAACACCGGGGAGCTGTTTTTT. Amino acid sequence: CASMVGGRNTGELFF.

The gene calls are TRBV19 and TRBJ2-3; 7 bases map to TRBD2. The CDR3 is made up of 12 amino acids. V dropped 9 bases and J dropped 6; count of bases not matched to a gene: 6. Germline lookup yields CDR1 LNHDA and CDR2 SQIVND (reference sequence). CDR3 region: CASKSRGDTQYF. In DNA form, the CDR3 reads TGTGCCAGCAAGTCGCGGGGGGATACGCAGTATTTT.

The count of this clone is one. The chain joins TRBV6-2 or TRBV6-3 to TRBJ1-5, with a tentative D call TRBD1 (5 bases). The CDR3 spans 17 residues. Germline V gives CDR1 MNHEY, CDR2 SVGEGT. Trimming shortened V by 3 bases and J by 5 bases, and 20 bases separated the two germline ends. CDR3 sequence reads: CASSYFLGREVDQPQHF. The CDR3 nucleotides are TGTGCCAGCAGTTATTTTCTCGGCAGGGAAGTTGATCAGCCCCAGCATTTT.

The chain recombines TRBV5-6 with TRBJ1-5; 10 nucleotides align to TRBD1. J lost 7 bases, V lost 4 bases, and 11 bases had no gene match. CDR3 size: 16 residues. Per the germline V gene, CDR1 is SGHDT and CDR2 is YYEEEE. DNA for the CDR3: TGTGCCAGCAGCCCCCATTGGGGGACAGGGGACCAGCCCCAGCATTTT. It yields the protein CASSPHWGTGDQPQHF. Using reference TRBV5-6 and TRBJ1-5 for the parts outside the CDR3, the full variable domain is DAGVTQSPTHLIKTRGQQVTLRCSPKSGHDTVSWYQQALGQGPQFIFQYYEEEERQRGNFPDRFSGHQFPNYSSELNVNALLLGDSALYLCASSPHWGTGDQPQHFGDGTRLSIL.